Shown below are 32 T cell receptor beta chains from a single sample sequenced in a study of blood T cell repertoires in COVID-19. The table came from immunoSEQ multiplex PCR; TCRdb's copy has only in-frame clones and leaves some out. In the table there are roughly 250,000 clones, just under 90% of which are singletons. Sequenced: peripheral blood. The receptors originated from a woman between 40 and 50 years old with acute or convalescent COVID-19.

This clone came up a few times. This chain uses TRBV7-6 with TRBJ1-4, with 12 bases aligning to TRBD1. Germline assignment: CDR1 SGHVS and CDR2 FNYEAQ. J was trimmed by 10 bases and V by 2 bases; bases with no gene match: 11. This CDR3 is 17 amino acids long. The CDR3 loop is CASSLPSRGTGGGKLFF. CDR3 bases: TGTGCCAGCAGCTTACCCTCCCGCGGGACAGGGGGCGGAAAACTGTTTTTT.

The chain's CDR3 is CASSFETWGDAGELFF. CDR3 coding DNA: TGTGCCAGCAGCTTTGAGACATGGGGGGACGCCGGGGAGCTGTTTTTT. The V call is TRBV7-6, the J call TRBJ2-2, with D possibly being TRBD2 (6 bases). Per the germline V gene, CDR1 is SGHVS and CDR2 is FNYEAQ. Deletions cut 3 bases from V and 6 bases from J, with 17 bases between. This CDR3 region has 16 residues.

The V gene is TRBV30, the J gene TRBJ1-2; 7 nucleotides align to TRBD1. Germline V lookup: CDR1 GTSNPN, CDR2 SVGIG (reference sequence). The CDR3 is 16 residues long. J was trimmed by 8 bases and V by 0 bases; bases with no gene match: 15. The CDR3 loop reads CAWSVPLKGAGGGYTF. CDR3 bases: TGTGCCTGGAGTGTACCTTTGAAGGGGGCAGGAGGCGGCTACACCTTC. Combining the CDR3 with reference TRBV30 and TRBJ1-2 gives the whole variable domain SQTIHQWPATLVQPVGSPLSLECTVEGTSNPNLYWYRQAAGRGLQLLFYSVGIGQISSEVPQNLSASRPQDRQFILSSKKLLLSDSGFYLCAWSVPLKGAGGGYTFGSGTRLTVV.

The chain combines TRBV7-2 with TRBJ2-2; 10 positions match TRBD2. The CDR3 extends over 13 amino acids. Germline V gene lookup returns CDR1 SGHTA and CDR2 FQGNSA. The junction had 8 bases not matched to a gene; V was cut back by 6 bases and J by 13 bases. Here the CDR3 DNA reads TGTGCCAGCAGTCCTAGACTAGCGGGCGCGCTGTTTTTT. As protein: CASSPRLAGALFF.

CDR3 in amino acids: CASSPADTGELFF. The CDR3 DNA follows: TGTGCCAGCTCACCAGCAGATACCGGGGAGCTGTTTTTT. V and J are TRBV18 and TRBJ2-2; the D is unclear. The CDR3 totals 13 residues. Trimming left V 2 bases short and J 5 bases short, with 6 bases between. The germline V gene has CDR1 KGHSH and CDR2 LQKENI.

The chain combines TRBV12-3 or TRBV12-4 with TRBJ1-5; D gene unclear. The CDR3 loop spans 13 amino acids. Trimming stripped 8 bases from V and 5 bases from J, with 13 bases between. DNA of the CDR3: TGTGCCAGCTCCCCGGCGGTAGATCAGCCCCAGCATTTT. It codes for CASSPAVDQPQHF.

The J gene is TRBJ1-2, the V gene TRBV25-1; a weak D match, TRBD1 (6 bases). Germline V gene sequence: CDR1 MGHDK, CDR2 SYGVNS. This CDR3 region has 15 residues. The V end lost 1 base, the J end lost 3 bases, and 12 bases lay between the germline ends. The CDR3, as DNA: TGTGCCAGCAGTGAATGGACAGCGCGGGACTATGGCTACACCTTC. It encodes CASSEWTARDYGYTF.

This chain links TRBV5-1 with TRBJ1-1; 10 positions agree with TRBD1. The V gene end was trimmed by 0 bases and the J gene end by 6 bases; junction bases not matched to a gene: 5. This CDR3 contains 15 residues. CDR1 is SGHRS and CDR2 is YFSETQ in the germline V gene. CDR3 bases: TGCGCCAGCAGCTTGGTTGGGACAGGGGCCCCTGAAGCTTTCTTT. The encoded protein is CASSLVGTGAPEAFF.

The rearrangement links TRBV4-1 to TRBJ2-1, with 8 bases matching TRBD2. Looked up from germline, CDR1 is MGHRA and CDR2 is YSYEKL. J gave up 3 bases and V 5 bases, and 3 bases lay outside the gene matches. The CDR3 totals 14 residues. The CDR3 is CASSVLAVYNEQFF. The CDR3 DNA follows: TGCGCCAGCAGCGTACTAGCGGTCTACAATGAGCAGTTCTTC.

This clone was counted a few times. This chain uses TRBV6-6 with TRBJ1-2; tentative D call: TRBD1 (6 bases). Trimming stripped 7 bases from V and 8 bases from J, with 17 bases between. CDR1 is MNHNY, CDR2 SVGAGI, per germline (reference sequence). This CDR3 contains 13 residues. The CDR3 nucleotides read TGTGCCAGCACCCCCCCCCTGGGGGCGGGCTACACCTTC. It specifies CASTPPLGAGYTF.

This clone was seen a single time. This chain uses TRBV27 with TRBJ1-5; TRBD1 agrees at 7 bases. V was pared by 5 bases and J by 3 bases, with 10 bases of the junction left unmatched. Germline V CDR1 and CDR2: MNHEY, SMNVEV (reference sequence). The CDR3 is 16 residues long. The CDR3 DNA reads TGTGCCAGCAGTCCAACGACAGGGCGGTACAATCAGCCCCAGCATTTT. Residues: CASSPTTGRYNQPQHF.

The chain combines TRBV19 with TRBJ2-5, with D perhaps matching TRBD1 (6 bases). V was pared by 5 bases and J by 2 bases, with 12 bases between. Germline lookup yields CDR1 LNHDA and CDR2 SQIVND (reference sequence). This CDR3 region has 14 residues. The CDR3 coding sequence is TGTGCCAGTAGTCTCTCGAGGGGGCAAGAGACCCAGTACTTC. Protein product: CASSLSRGQETQYF.

V usage is TRBV11-3 and J usage is TRBJ2-4; possible D gene TRBD2, 5 bases. V lost 0 bases and J 6 bases, leaving 6 bases between the germline ends. The germline gives CDR1 SGHNT, CDR2 YENEEA. This CDR3 is 13 amino acids long. The CDR3, as DNA: TGTGCCAGCAGCTTAGATCGGGGAAACATTCAGTACTTC. Residues: CASSLDRGNIQYF. The variable domain in full, with the rest retrieved from reference TRBV11-3 and TRBJ2-4, is EAGVVQSPRYKIIEKKQPVAFWCNPISGHNTLYWYLQNLGQGPELLIRYENEEAVDDSQLPKDRFSAERLKGVDSTLKIQPAELGDSAVYLCASSLDRGNIQYFGAGTRLSVL.

The chain couples TRBV7-3 to TRBJ1-1, with D unclear. Per germline, CDR1 SGHTA and CDR2 FQGTGA. V lost 3 bases and J lost 0, with 5 bases in between. This CDR3 is 13 amino acids long. The CDR3 coding sequence is TGTGCCAGCAGCTTTGGGCTGAACACTGAAGCTTTCTTT. Translation: CASSFGLNTEAFF.

V is TRBV12-3 or TRBV12-4 and J is TRBJ1-1; tentative D call: TRBD1 (5 bases). The CDR3 sequence is 12 residues long. The V and J ends lost 4 bases and 10 bases respectively, with 13 bases between them. DNA of the CDR3: TGTGCCAGCAGTTCTCCAGGGTTCGGAGCTTTCTTT. Translation gives CASSSPGFGAFF.

The V gene is TRBV5-1, the J gene TRBJ1-3, with a possible D match to TRBD1 (6 bases). The CDR3 runs to 17 residues. V dropped 1 base and J dropped 3 bases, with 17 bases sitting between them. Germline CDR1 is SGHRS and CDR2 is YFSETQ. CDR3 amino acids: CASSLQPGQGSGNTIYF. The CDR3 region has the DNA TGCGCCAGCAGCTTGCAGCCAGGGCAGGGGAGTGGAAACACCATATATTTT.

The chain combines TRBV2 with TRBJ2-5; 10 bases align to TRBD2. With 2 bases clipped from V and 0 bases from J, the junction kept 3 bases outside the gene matches. CDR1 and CDR2 (germline): SNHLY, FYNNEI. The CDR3 covers 16 residues. Here the CDR3 reads CASSELAGANQETQYF. The CDR3 region has the DNA TGTGCCAGCAGTGAACTAGCGGGGGCCAACCAAGAGACCCAGTACTTC.

The DNA for the CDR3 is TGTGCCAGCAGCCGGCGACAGGGGTGGAGCAATCAGCCCCAGCATTTT. Amino acid sequence: CASSRRQGWSNQPQHF. This rearrangement joins TRBV5-6 to TRBJ1-5, with TRBD1 identical over 8 bases. There are 16 residues in the CDR3. With 4 bases clipped from V and 1 base from J, the junction kept 7 bases outside the gene matches. Germline V lookup: CDR1 SGHDT, CDR2 YYEEEE.

The V gene is TRBV28, the J gene TRBJ1-4; D is uncertain. Between the trimmed V and J ends, which lost 6 bases and 8 bases, there was a span of 25 bases. Germline V lookup: CDR1 MDHEN, CDR2 SYDVKM. The CDR3 consists of 17 residues. CDR3 sequence reads: CASSLGGVGATLEKLFF. The CDR3 coding sequence is TGTGCCAGCAGCCTCGGAGGTGTGGGCGCGACACTGGAAAAACTGTTTTTT.

The gene calls are TRBV11-3 and TRBJ2-2; the D gene is possibly TRBD1 (7 bases). CDR3 size: 15 residues. V lost 4 bases and J 5 bases, leaving 14 bases between the germline ends. Germline assignment: CDR1 SGHNT and CDR2 YENEEA. CDR3 region: CASSSRPGGTGELFF. Here the CDR3 DNA reads TGTGCCAGCAGCTCCCGACCAGGGGGGACCGGGGAGCTGTTTTTT.

This chain joins TRBV5-6 and TRBJ2-7; D perhaps matches TRBD2 (6 bases). The germline V gene has CDR1 SGHDT and CDR2 YYEEEE. With 0 bases removed from V and 7 bases from J, the gap between germline ends came to 11 bases. This CDR3 is built from 13 residues. The CDR3 loop reads CASSLVSGGEQYV. The CDR3 DNA is TGTGCCAGCAGCTTGGTATCAGGAGGGGAGCAGTACGTC.

CDR3 in amino acids: CASSKTGGSSGANVLTF. CDR3 in DNA: TGTGCCAGCAGCAAGACAGGGGGGTCATCAGGGGCCAACGTCCTGACTTTC. The chain combines TRBV3-1 (or the pseudogene TRBV3-2) with TRBJ2-6; 9 bases agree with TRBD1. V was clipped by 5 bases and J by 4 bases; unmatched bases: 9. Germline assignment: CDR1 LGHDT and CDR2 YNNKEL (reference sequence). The CDR3 contains 17 residues.

CDR3 bases: TGCAGCGTAACCACAGCAAATAGCAATCAGCCCCAGCATTTT. This translates into CSVTTANSNQPQHF. The rearrangement links TRBV29-1 to TRBJ1-5, with unresolved D. Trimming pared 6 bases from V and 0 bases from J, leaving 12 bases between. The CDR3 is 14 residues long. Germline CDR1 SQVTM, CDR2 ANQGSEA.

V is TRBV5-1 and J is TRBJ2-3, with TRBD2 identical over 11 bases. The ends lost 4 bases at V and 2 bases at J; junction bases unmatched: 6. The V gene's germline CDR1 is SGHRS and CDR2 YFSETQ. The CDR3 totals 16 residues. The chain's CDR3 is CASSPLAGGTTDTQYF. The CDR3 nucleotides are TGCGCCAGCAGCCCGCTAGCGGGGGGAACCACAGATACGCAGTATTTT.

The chain employs TRBV25-1 and TRBJ1-1; the D gene is possibly TRBD1 (5 bases). V was cut by 3 bases and J by 5 bases, with 7 bases left in between. The length of the CDR3 is 12 residues. Germline-derived CDR1 and CDR2 are MGHDK and SYGVNS. The CDR3 region has the DNA TGTGCCAGCAGTGACAGGGTTACTGAAGCTTTCTTT. Translated, it gives CASSDRVTEAFF.

Only one count was recorded for this clone. Other DNA sequences in this specimen translate into the identical CDR3. The chain has TRBV3-1 (or the pseudogene TRBV3-2) and TRBJ1-2; D gene unclear. The germline gives CDR1 LGHDT, CDR2 YNNKEL (reference sequence). The CDR3 runs to 14 residues. V shed 0 bases and J shed 4 bases, with 9 bases lying between them. CDR3 loop: CASSQDARGYGYTF. The CDR3 bases are TGTGCCAGCAGCCAAGATGCCCGCGGCTATGGCTACACCTTC.

CDR3 residues: CASSVGANSNQPQHF. CDR3 sequence (DNA): TGTGCCAGCAGCGTAGGCGCGAATAGCAATCAGCCCCAGCATTTT. V is TRBV9 and J is TRBJ1-5; D not certain. Trimming removed 0 bases at V and 0 bases at J, with 7 bases between. Germline V CDR1 and CDR2: SGDLS, YYNGEE. CDR3 size: 15 residues.

The CDR3 bases are TGTGCCAGCAGTTACCCGGACGGGGAACTGTTTTTT. It is translated as CASSYPDGELFF. The rearrangement links TRBV6-5 to TRBJ1-4; D is uncertain. The CDR3 contains 12 residues. With 2 bases removed from V and 12 bases from J, the gap between germline ends came to 10 bases. Germline CDR1 is MNHEY and CDR2 is SVGAGI.

The rearrangement links TRBV2 to TRBJ1-4, with 9 positions matching TRBD1. The germline V gene has CDR1 SNHLY and CDR2 FYNNEI. V lost 5 bases to trimming and J lost 6 bases; unmatched junction nucleotides: 4. This CDR3 is 14 amino acids long. The CDR3 region is CASSKGQGHEKLFF. As DNA, the CDR3 is TGTGCCAGCAGTAAGGGACAGGGTCATGAAAAACTGTTTTTT. The entire variable domain, with the rest obtained from reference TRBV2 and TRBJ1-4, is as follows: EPEVTQTPSHQVTQMGQEVILRCVPISNHLYFYWYRQILGQKVEFLVSFYNNEISEKSEIFDDQFSVERPDGSNFTLKIRSTKLEDSAMYFCASSKGQGHEKLFFGSGTQLSVL.

This rearrangement joins TRBV28 to TRBJ1-1; TRBD1 agrees at 8 bases. The CDR3 runs to 14 residues. Trimming at V came to 3 bases and at J to 4 bases, leaving 4 bases not matched to a gene. Germline V gene sequence: CDR1 MDHEN, CDR2 SYDVKM. In DNA, the CDR3 is TGTGCCAGCAGTTTTAGGACAGGGAGCACTGAAGCTTTCTTT. Its translation: CASSFRTGSTEAFF. Variable domain in full (rest from reference TRBV28 and TRBJ1-1): DVKVTQSSRYLVKRTGEKVFLECVQDMDHENMFWYRQDPGLGLRLIYFSYDVKMKEKGDIPEGYSVSREKKERFSLILESASTNQTSMYLCASSFRTGSTEAFFGQGTRLTVV.

V is TRBV11-2 and J is TRBJ1-3, with 8 bases lining up with TRBD1. The CDR3 is 14 amino acids. J lost 3 bases, V lost 7 bases, and 5 bases had no gene match. In germline, CDR1 is SGHAT, CDR2 FQNNGV. CDR3 DNA: TGTGCCAGCAAGACAGGGGTTAATGGAAACACCATATATTTT. Residues: CASKTGVNGNTIYF.

This chain connects TRBV5-1 to TRBJ2-3; the D gene is possibly TRBD2 (6 bases). The CDR3 extends over 15 amino acids. The V gene's germline CDR1 is SGHRS and CDR2 YFSETQ. Trimming pared 5 bases from V and 0 bases from J, leaving 13 bases between. CDR3 nucleotides: TGCGCCAGCAGGGCTCCGGGACTTAGCACAGATACGCAGTATTTT. Its protein product is CASRAPGLSTDTQYF.